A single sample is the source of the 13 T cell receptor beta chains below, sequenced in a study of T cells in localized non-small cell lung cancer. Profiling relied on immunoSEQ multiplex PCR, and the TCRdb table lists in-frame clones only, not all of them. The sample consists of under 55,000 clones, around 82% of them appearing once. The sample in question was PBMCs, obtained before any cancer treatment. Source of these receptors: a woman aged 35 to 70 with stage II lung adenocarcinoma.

CDR3 protein: CASGLGGNEKLFF. The CDR3 nucleotides read TGTGCCAGCGGTCTGGGAGGGAATGAAAAACTGTTTTTT. This chain uses TRBV27 with TRBJ1-4, with D unresolved. The V end lost 8 bases, the J end lost 5 bases, and 12 bases lay between the germline ends. CDR3 length: 13 residues. CDR1 and CDR2 (germline): MNHEY, SMNVEV (reference sequence).

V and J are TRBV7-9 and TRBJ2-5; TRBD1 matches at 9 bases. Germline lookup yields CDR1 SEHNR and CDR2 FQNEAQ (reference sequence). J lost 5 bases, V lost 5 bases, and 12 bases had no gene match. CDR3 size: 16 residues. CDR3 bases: TGTGCCAGCAGCCCCTCCGGGACAGGGATAGGGGAGACCCAGTACTTC. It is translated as CASSPSGTGIGETQYF.

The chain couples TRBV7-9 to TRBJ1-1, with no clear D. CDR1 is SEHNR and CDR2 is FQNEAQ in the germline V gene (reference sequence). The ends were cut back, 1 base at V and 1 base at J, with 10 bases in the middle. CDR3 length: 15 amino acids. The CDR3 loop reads CASSLEWQKNTEAFF. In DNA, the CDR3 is TGTGCCAGCAGCTTAGAGTGGCAGAAGAACACTGAAGCTTTCTTT.

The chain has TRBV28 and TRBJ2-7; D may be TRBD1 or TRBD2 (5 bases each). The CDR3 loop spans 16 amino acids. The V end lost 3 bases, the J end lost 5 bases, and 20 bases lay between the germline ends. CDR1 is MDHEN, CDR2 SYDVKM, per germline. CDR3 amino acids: CASSFRRDRRGDEQYF. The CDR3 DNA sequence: TGTGCCAGCAGTTTTCGAAGGGACCGCAGAGGCGACGAGCAGTACTTC.

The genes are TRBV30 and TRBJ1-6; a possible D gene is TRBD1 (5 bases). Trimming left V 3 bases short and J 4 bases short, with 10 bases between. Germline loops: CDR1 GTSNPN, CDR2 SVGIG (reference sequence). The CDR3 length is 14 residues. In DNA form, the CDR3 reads TGTGCCTGGAGGACCGGGACGTATAATTCACCCCTCCACTTT. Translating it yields CAWRTGTYNSPLHF. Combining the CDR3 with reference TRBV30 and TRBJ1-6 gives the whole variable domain SQTIHQWPATLVQPVGSPLSLECTVEGTSNPNLYWYRQAAGRGLQLLFYSVGIGQISSEVPQNLSASRPQDRQFILSSKKLLLSDSGFYLCAWRTGTYNSPLHFGNGTRLTVT.

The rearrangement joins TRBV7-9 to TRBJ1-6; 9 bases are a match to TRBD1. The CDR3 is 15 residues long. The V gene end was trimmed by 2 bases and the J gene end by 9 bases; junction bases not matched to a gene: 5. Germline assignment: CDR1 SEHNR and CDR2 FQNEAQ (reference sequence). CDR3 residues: CASSLQTGGRSPLHF. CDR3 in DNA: TGTGCCAGCAGCTTACAGACAGGGGGGCGTTCACCCCTCCACTTT.

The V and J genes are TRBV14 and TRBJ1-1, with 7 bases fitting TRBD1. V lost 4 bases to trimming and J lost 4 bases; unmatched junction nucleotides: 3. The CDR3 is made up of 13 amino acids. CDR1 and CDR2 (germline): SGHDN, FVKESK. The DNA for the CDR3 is TGTGCCAGCAGCCGGACAGGACGCACTGAAGCTTTCTTT. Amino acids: CASSRTGRTEAFF.

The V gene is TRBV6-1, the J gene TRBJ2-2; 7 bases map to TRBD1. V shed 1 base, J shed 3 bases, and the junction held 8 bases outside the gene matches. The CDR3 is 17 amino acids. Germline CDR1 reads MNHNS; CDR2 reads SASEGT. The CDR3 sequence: CASSEVRVQGYTGELFF. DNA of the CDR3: TGTGCCAGCAGTGAAGTAAGGGTACAGGGGTACACCGGGGAGCTGTTTTTT.

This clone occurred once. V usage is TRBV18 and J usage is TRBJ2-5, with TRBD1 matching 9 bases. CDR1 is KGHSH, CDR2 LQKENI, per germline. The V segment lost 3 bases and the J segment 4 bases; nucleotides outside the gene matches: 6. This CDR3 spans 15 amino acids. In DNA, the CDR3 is TGTGCCAGCTCACCGGGACAGGGCGGGGGAGAGACCCAGTACTTC. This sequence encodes CASSPGQGGGETQYF. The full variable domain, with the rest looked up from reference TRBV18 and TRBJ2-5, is NAGVMQNPRHLVRRRGQEARLRCSPMKGHSHVYWYRQLPEEGLKFMVYLQKENIIDESGMPKERFSAEFPKEGPSILRIQQVVRGDSAAYFCASSPGQGGGETQYFGPGTRLLVL.

CDR3 sequence: CASSFPDQPQHF. The CDR3 bases are TGTGCCAGCAGTTTCCCCGATCAGCCCCAGCATTTT. This chain connects TRBV27 to TRBJ1-5, with D unresolved. V was shortened by 3 bases and J by 5 bases, with 5 bases between the two germline ends. CDR1 MNHEY and CDR2 SMNVEV come from the germline V gene (reference sequence). The CDR3 runs 12 residues.

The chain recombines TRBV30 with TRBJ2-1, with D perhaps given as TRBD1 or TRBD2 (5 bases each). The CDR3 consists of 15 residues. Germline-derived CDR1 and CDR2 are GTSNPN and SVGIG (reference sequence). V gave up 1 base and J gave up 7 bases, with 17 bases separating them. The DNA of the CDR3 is TGTGCCTGGAGTGAAAGGAGGACAAGGTCTAATGAGCAGTTCTTC. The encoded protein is CAWSERRTRSNEQFF.

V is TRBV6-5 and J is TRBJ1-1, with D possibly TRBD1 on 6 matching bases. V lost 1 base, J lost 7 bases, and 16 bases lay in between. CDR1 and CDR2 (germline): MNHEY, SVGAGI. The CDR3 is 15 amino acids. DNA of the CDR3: TGTGCCAGCAGTTACTTGGGGACACCCAGAGGTGAAGCTTTCTTT. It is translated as CASSYLGTPRGEAFF.

The CDR3 sequence: CASRPGGAVGELFF. In nucleotides, the CDR3 is TGTGCCAGCAGGCCGGGTGGGGCCGTCGGGGAGCTGTTTTTT. The chain employs TRBV11-3 and TRBJ2-2; possible D gene TRBD1, 5 bases. The CDR3 consists of 14 residues. The V and J ends lost 6 bases and 7 bases respectively, with 15 bases between them. Per the germline V gene, CDR1 is SGHNT and CDR2 is YENEEA.